This TCR beta chain is from a study of early T cells in non-severe SARS-CoV-2 infection. This clonotype was recorded once. TCRdb itself ran the 5' RACE reads through MiXCR, one entry per CDR3 protein. The sample holds fewer than 75,000 distinct CDR3 sequences, around 20% seen once. CDR3 size: 13 residues. The V gene's germline CDR1 is SGHTA and CDR2 FQGNSA. V shed 4 bases and J 7 bases; nucleotides not matched to a gene: 3. Sequences were derived from whole blood, sampled at baseline. This chain links TRBV7-2 with TRBJ1-5; 8 bases are a match to TRBD1. The TCR was taken from an adult who was a healthcare worker with PCR-confirmed SARS-CoV-2 infection or an uninfected control (not recorded which). For the CDR3, the DNA is TGTGCCAGCAGCTCGACAGGGGAGCAGCCCCAGCATTTT. Residues: CASSSTGEQPQHF.